These 20 T cell receptor beta chains originate from one sample sequenced in a study of identical twins. TCRdb called the 5' RACE reads again in MiXCR, with one record for every CDR3 protein. This sample has approximately 600,000 distinct CDR3 sequences, with less than 9% found just once. These data were likewise used in another study, on yellow fever vaccine responses in identical twins.

The sequencing sample was made of PBMCs. The receptors here all came from a woman aged 18-29 years in good health.

The chain uses TRBV2 and TRBJ1-4, with unresolved D. The germline V and J ends were trimmed by 8 bases and 5 bases, with 15 bases remaining between them. CDR3 size: 14 residues. Germline CDR1 reads SNHLY; CDR2 reads FYNNEI. In DNA, the CDR3 is TGTGCCAGCTCCTACACGGAGGCCAATGAAAAACTGTTTTTT. Amino acid sequence: CASSYTEANEKLFF.

This clonotype was observed a handful of times. The chain uses TRBV10-3 and TRBJ2-5; D uncertain. The CDR3 consists of 15 residues. V gave up 3 bases and J gave up 1 base, with 12 bases separating them. The V gene's germline CDR1 is ENHRY and CDR2 SYGVKD. CDR3 amino acids: CAISDSRVAQETQYF. CDR3 DNA: TGTGCCATCAGTGACTCTAGAGTCGCCCAAGAGACCCAGTACTTC.

The chain employs TRBV11-2 and TRBJ2-2, with D maybe TRBD1 (5 bases). CDR3 size: 17 residues. Germline V gene data show CDR1 as SGHAT and CDR2 as FQNNGV. V was clipped by 5 bases and J by 4 bases, with 20 bases between them. CDR3 amino acids: CASSAQGNGRLTGELFF. The CDR3 coding sequence is TGTGCCAGCAGCGCCCAGGGTAACGGTCGTCTCACCGGGGAGCTGTTTTTT.

The V gene is TRBV11-1, the J gene TRBJ2-2; 11 bases line up with TRBD2. Germline trimming cut 5 bases from V and 4 bases from J; bases unmatched to any gene: 9. The V gene's germline CDR1 is SGHAT and CDR2 FQDESV (reference sequence). The CDR3 sequence is 17 residues long. The CDR3 spells CASSKIAGGPVTGELFF. The CDR3 DNA reads as TGTGCCAGCAGCAAGATAGCGGGAGGGCCCGTCACCGGGGAGCTGTTTTTT. Complete variable domain (other parts from reference TRBV11-1 and TRBJ2-2): EAEVAQSPRYKITEKSQAVAFWCDPISGHATLYWYRQILGQGPELLVQFQDESVVDDSQLPKDRFSAERLKGVDSTLKIQPAELGDSAMYLCASSKIAGGPVTGELFFGEGSRLTVL.

The chain uses TRBV2 and TRBJ1-4; 8 nucleotides match TRBD1. Germline-derived CDR1 and CDR2 are SNHLY and FYNNEI. This CDR3 region has 18 residues. Trimming at V came to 6 bases and at J to 0 bases, leaving 12 bases not matched to a gene. The chain's CDR3 is CASSADRGQPSTNEKLFF. The CDR3 nucleotides read TGTGCCAGCAGCGCCGACAGGGGTCAGCCTTCAACTAATGAAAAACTGTTTTTT. The full variable domain, rest sourced from reference TRBV2 and TRBJ1-4, is EPEVTQTPSHQVTQMGQEVILRCVPISNHLYFYWYRQILGQKVEFLVSFYNNEISEKSEIFDDQFSVERPDGSNFTLKIRSTKLEDSAMYFCASSADRGQPSTNEKLFFGSGTQLSVL.

This clonotype occurred a few times. The rearrangement joins TRBV28 to TRBJ2-4; a possible D gene is TRBD2 (6 bases). This CDR3 contains 15 residues. Trimming removed 8 bases from V and 1 base from J, with 15 bases in between. The V gene's germline CDR1 is MDHEN and CDR2 SYDVKM. The chain's CDR3 is CASARTRGAKNIQYF. The CDR3 DNA reads as TGTGCCAGCGCGAGGACCCGGGGGGCCAAAAACATTCAGTACTTC.

This clonotype showed up just a few times. The gene calls are TRBV28 and TRBJ2-2; D is unresolved. Between the trimmed V and J ends, which lost 7 bases and 0 bases, there was a span of 12 bases. Germline assignment: CDR1 MDHEN and CDR2 SYDVKM. The CDR3 is 15 residues long. The chain's CDR3 is CASNTIRANTGELFF. CDR3 DNA sequence: TGTGCCAGCAATACCATCCGAGCGAACACCGGGGAGCTGTTTTTT.

The chain couples TRBV20-1 to TRBJ2-7; D gene uncertain. In germline, CDR1 is DFQATT, CDR2 SNEGSKA (reference sequence). CDR3 length equals 14 residues. V dropped 0 bases and J dropped 3 bases, with 12 bases sitting between them. CDR3 bases: TGCAGTGCTAGAGATTCGTCCCAGGTCTACGAGCAGTACGTC. Residues: CSARDSSQVYEQYV.

The chain has TRBV4-2 and TRBJ2-4, with a possible D match to TRBD1 (6 bases). The CDR3 extends over 18 amino acids. Deletions cut 0 bases from V and 0 bases from J, with 15 bases between. Germline CDR1 and CDR2: LGHNA and YNFKEQ. The CDR3 sequence is CASSQDQGRAIAKNIQYF. CDR3 nucleotides: TGTGCCAGCAGCCAAGATCAGGGGCGGGCAATAGCCAAAAACATTCAGTACTTC.

This clonotype was found a few times. This chain uses TRBV27 with TRBJ2-2, with a possible D match to TRBD1 (5 bases). CDR1 MNHEY and CDR2 SMNVEV come from the germline V gene (reference sequence). The CDR3 is 12 residues long. Trimming removed 8 bases from V and 7 bases from J, with 11 bases in between. CDR3 sequence: CASGRVNGELFF. The CDR3 DNA reads TGTGCCAGCGGCAGGGTGAACGGGGAGCTGTTTTTT.

In its sample, this clonotype was seen a few times. The CDR3 region has the DNA TGTGCCAGCAATACAGGGATAGCCAAAAACATTCAGTACTTC. Translated, it gives CASNTGIAKNIQYF. This rearrangement joins TRBV28 to TRBJ2-4, with D possibly matching TRBD1 (6 bases). V was shortened by 7 bases and J by 0 bases, with 10 bases between the two germline ends. Germline V gives CDR1 MDHEN, CDR2 SYDVKM. This CDR3 contains 14 residues.

J is TRBJ2-6 and V is TRBV5-1, with a possible D match to TRBD1 (6 bases). This CDR3 comprises 17 residues. The germline CDR1 and CDR2 sequences are SGHRS and YFSETQ. The V end was cut by 4 bases, the J end by 3 bases, with 17 bases between. CDR3 loop: CASSLLYRVVGANVLTF. In nucleotides, the CDR3 is TGCGCCAGCAGCCTGCTATACAGGGTAGTTGGGGCCAACGTCCTGACTTTC. Drawing the rest from reference TRBV5-1 and TRBJ2-6, the complete variable domain is KAGVTQTPRYLIKTRGQQVTLSCSPISGHRSVSWYQQTPGQGLQFLFEYFSETQRNKGNFPGRFSGRQFSNSRSEMNVSTLELGDSALYLCASSLLYRVVGANVLTFGAGSRLTVL.

This clonotype was detected a few times. This chain uses TRBV20-1 with TRBJ1-5; 7 bases agree with TRBD1. The germline gives CDR1 DFQATT, CDR2 SNEGSKA (reference sequence). The CDR3 has 16 amino acids. V lost 0 bases, J lost 5 bases, and 10 bases stayed unmatched. Here the CDR3 DNA reads TGCAGTGCTAGAGATATCAGGGGGGCGGGTGATCAGCCCCAGCATTTT. Amino acids: CSARDIRGAGDQPQHF.

This clonotype was counted only a few times. The CDR3 region has the DNA TGCGCCAGCAGCCAAGATGGAGGGTCGGGGACCCAGTACTTC. It specifies CASSQDGGSGTQYF. The chain uses TRBV4-1 and TRBJ2-5, with a possible D match to TRBD2 (6 bases). Trimming removed 0 bases at V and 7 bases at J, with 12 bases between. Germline-derived CDR1 and CDR2 are MGHRA and YSYEKL. The CDR3 covers 14 residues.

This clonotype was seen a handful of times. The chain employs TRBV11-2 and TRBJ2-3, with D maybe TRBD1 (5 bases). This CDR3 contains 14 residues. Germline lookup yields CDR1 SGHAT and CDR2 FQNNGV. With 5 bases removed from V and 2 bases from J, the gap between germline ends came to 11 bases. DNA of the CDR3: TGTGCCAGCAGCGGGGCGGATTTCACAGATACGCAGTATTTT. Protein sequence: CASSGADFTDTQYF.

The table lists this clonotype with many counts. V usage is TRBV7-8 and J usage is TRBJ2-6; D call uncertain. Germline CDR1 is SGHVS and CDR2 is FQNEAQ. V lost 1 base to trimming and J lost 0 bases, with 7 bases between them. The CDR3 has 16 residues. CDR3 sequence reads: CASSLVAVSGANVLTF. CDR3 DNA: TGTGCCAGCAGCTTAGTCGCAGTCTCTGGGGCCAACGTCCTGACTTTC.

The J gene is TRBJ2-5, the V gene TRBV12-3 or TRBV12-4; D could derive from TRBD1 or TRBD2 (5 bases each). V lost 6 bases and J 4 bases, leaving 12 bases between the germline ends. This CDR3 has 13 residues. CDR3 loop: CASRNPGRETQYF. As DNA, the CDR3 is TGTGCCAGCAGGAACCCAGGGAGAGAGACCCAGTACTTC.

The V and J genes are TRBV3-1 and TRBJ2-7, with 11 bases fitting TRBD2. The CDR3 extends over 16 amino acids. Germline CDR1 reads LGHDT; CDR2 reads YNNKEL (reference sequence). Trimming took 4 bases from V and 4 from J; bases not matched to a gene: 9. This CDR3 is CASSRLSGRVLYEQYF. CDR3 nucleotides: TGTGCCAGCAGCCGCCTTAGCGGGAGGGTTTTATACGAGCAGTACTTC.

This clonotype was observed many times. The chain joins TRBV14 to TRBJ2-2, with 7 bases lining up with TRBD1. CDR3 length equals 17 residues. Losses at the gene ends were 5 bases for V and 5 bases for J; bases not matched to a gene: 14. CDR1 and CDR2 from the germline V gene are SGHDN and FVKESK. The CDR3 protein is CASSGGWGQTGTGELFF. In DNA form, the CDR3 reads TGTGCCAGCAGCGGAGGTTGGGGACAGACGGGTACCGGGGAGCTGTTTTTT. Together with reference TRBV14 and TRBJ2-2, the CDR3 gives the full variable domain: EAGVTQFPSHSVIEKGQTVTLRCDPISGHDNLYWYRRVMGKEIKFLLHFVKESKQDESGMPNNRFLAERTGGTYSTLKVQPAELEDSGVYFCASSGGWGQTGTGELFFGEGSRLTVL.

This clonotype showed up just a few times. DNA for the CDR3: TGCAGTGCTAGTCCTACCAGGGGAAACTACAATGAGCAGTTCTTC. Protein sequence: CSASPTRGNYNEQFF. The chain is built from TRBV20-1 and TRBJ2-1; weak D call: TRBD1 (6 bases). Trimming took off 3 bases at V and 3 bases at J, with 15 bases between the two ends. The CDR3 extends over 15 amino acids. Germline CDR1 and CDR2: DFQATT and SNEGSKA (reference sequence).